Listed below are T cell receptor beta chains from one sample, sequenced in a study of blood T cell repertoires in COVID-19. TCRdb keeps only in-frame clones here, not all; method: immunoSEQ multiplex PCR. The sample includes almost 250,000 clones, more than 85% of them seen just once. The sample was PBMCs or T cells enriched from blood (not recorded which). The receptors come from a woman younger than 45 who had recovered from COVID-19. CDR3s include the opening cysteine and the closing phenylalanine or tryptophan. The order of the fields is J gene, clone size, D gene, V gene, CDR3 DNA, CDR3 protein. A D gene is named only where the DNA matches it firmly. A clone size is listed for some rows: how often the clone was seen (once, few, many), or a class if it is expanded.

>TRBJ1-2|.|.|TRBV4-1
TGCGCCAGCAGCCCAGAAGACAGCCCTAACTATGGCTACACCTTC
CASSPEDSPNYGYTF
>TRBJ2-5|.|.|TRBV15
TGTGCCACCAGCAGAGCCCCAAAAGAGACCCAGTACTTC
CATSRAPKETQYF
>TRBJ1-1|.|TRBD1|TRBV15
TGTGCCACCAGCAGAGAGGACAGGGGGAACACTGAAGCTTTCTTT
CATSREDRGNTEAFF
>TRBJ2-5|.|.|TRBV9
TGTGCCAGCAGCGTAGAAACAGGGCTAGAGACCCAGTACTTC
CASSVETGLETQYF
>TRBJ1-1|medium-sized|.|TRBV4-3
TGCGCCAGCAGCCAAGATTCGACTGCCGCTGAAGCTTTCTTT
CASSQDSTAAEAFF
>TRBJ1-4|.|.|TRBV28
TGTGCCAGCAGTTTAGGGGCTGCGCATGAAAAACTGTTTTTT
CASSLGAAHEKLFF
>TRBJ2-1|once|TRBD1|TRBV5-8
TGTGCCAGCAGCTTGCGACAGGGGGGATACAATGAGCAGTTCTTC
CASSLRQGGYNEQFF
>TRBJ1-4|.|.|TRBV5-6
TGTGCCAGCAGCTTTCAGGGGAGAGCAACTAATGAAAAACTGTTTTTT
CASSFQGRATNEKLFF
>TRBJ1-2|.|.|TRBV25-1
TGTGCCAGCAGTGCAGGACTGAACTATGGCTACACCTTC
CASSAGLNYGYTF
>TRBJ2-2|.|TRBD2|TRBV9
TGTGCCAGCAGCGTAGCCCGACTAGCTTCGAGCACCGGGGAGCTGTTTTTT
CASSVARLASSTGELFF
>TRBJ1-4|.|.|TRBV2
TGTGCCAGCAGCGGGTCCTCTTCGTGGGGCAATGAAAAACTGTTTTTT
CASSGSSSWGNEKLFF
>TRBJ2-7|.|TRBD2|TRBV5-6
TGTGCCAGCAGCTTGGAAGGACTAGTGTACGAGCAGTACTTC
CASSLEGLVYEQYF
>TRBJ2-1|.|.|TRBV6-2/TRBV6-3
TGTGCCAGCAGCCCAGACTACTCCTACAATGAGCAGTTCTTC
CASSPDYSYNEQFF
>TRBJ2-1|.|.|TRBV19
TGTGCCAGTATAGGGCAGGGGCATAGTGGTGAGCAGTTCTTC
CASIGQGHSGEQFF
>TRBJ1-3|.|TRBD1|TRBV7-7
TGTGCTAGCAGCATTGGGACAGGGGCTGGAAACACCATATATTTT
CASSIGTGAGNTIYF
>TRBJ1-3|.|TRBD1|TRBV10-3
TGTGCCATCAGTCAGGACAGGGGGGTCTCTGGAAACACCATATATTTT
CAISQDRGVSGNTIYF
>TRBJ2-1|.|.|TRBV27
TGTGCCAGCAGTTTATCGGCAGGAAATAACAATGAGCAGTTCTTC
CASSLSAGNNNEQFF
>TRBJ2-1|.|TRBD2|TRBV9
TGTGCCAGCAGCGCCGGACTAGCGGATTACAATGAGCAGTTCTTC
CASSAGLADYNEQFF
>TRBJ1-5|.|TRBD1|TRBV18
TGTGCCAGCGGACAGGCTAGCAATCAGCCCCAGCATTTT
CASGQASNQPQHF
>TRBJ2-1|.|TRBD1|TRBV5-6
TGTGCCAGCAGCTTGGCGGGACAGGGTGCCAATGAGCAGTTCTTC
CASSLAGQGANEQFF
>TRBJ1-5|.|.|TRBV12-5
TGTGCTAGTGGTTTGGTTCGGGGGAATCAGCCCCAGCATTTT
CASGLVRGNQPQHF
>TRBJ2-1|.|.|TRBV11-2
TGTGCCAGCAGCCCCAGCGGTATCAGATATTACAATGAGCAGTTCTTC
CASSPSGIRYYNEQFF
>TRBJ2-5|.|TRBD1|TRBV30
TGTGCCTGGAGTGTACGGGGACAGGGGCAAGAGACCCAGTACTTC
CAWSVRGQGQETQYF
>TRBJ1-6|.|.|TRBV11-1
TGTGCCAGCAGCTTGCGGGTCAGCTCACCCCTCCACTTT
CASSLRVSSPLHF
>TRBJ2-1|.|.|TRBV4-2
TGTGCCAGCAGCCAAGAGGGGTGGGGGGAGCCCTACAATGAGCAGTTCTTC
CASSQEGWGEPYNEQFF
>TRBJ1-1|.|.|TRBV28
TGTGCCAGCAGTCCCATAATGGGGAGCGCTTTCTTT
CASSPIMGSAFF
>TRBJ1-2|.|TRBD1|TRBV3-1/TRBV3-2
TGTGCCAGCAGCCAAGATGTCTCCAGGGGGTACAGCTATGGCTACACCTTC
CASSQDVSRGYSYGYTF
>TRBJ1-2|once|TRBD1|TRBV9
TGTGCCAGCAGCGCCCGACAGGGGGCTGGTAGTGGCTACACCTTC
CASSARQGAGSGYTF
>TRBJ1-3|once|.|TRBV19
TGTGCCAGTCGGACAGTTGGAAACACCATATATTTT
CASRTVGNTIYF
>TRBJ2-3|.|TRBD2|TRBV27
TGTGCCAGCAGGACTAGCGGCACAGATACGCAGTATTTT
CASRTSGTDTQYF
>TRBJ2-5|.|TRBD1|TRBV4-1
TGCGCCAGCAGCCAAGGGGACAGGACGGCAGAGACCCAGTACTTC
CASSQGDRTAETQYF
>TRBJ2-2|few|.|TRBV9
TGTGCCAGCAGCGTGACTAGTAGCACCGGGGAGCTGTTTTTT
CASSVTSSTGELFF
>TRBJ1-1|.|.|TRBV12-3/TRBV12-4
TGTGCCAGCAGCAGGGACGGGGGGCAAGCTTTCTTT
CASSRDGGQAFF
>TRBJ1-3|.|.|TRBV4-2
TGTGCCAGCAGCCAAGATCGAGGGAATGGAAACGGAAACACCATATATTTT
CASSQDRGNGNGNTIYF
>TRBJ2-2|.|TRBD2|TRBV4-2
TGTGCCAGCAGCCAACCCAACCCCCGCGGGAGCTCCGGGGAGCTGTTTTTT
CASSQPNPRGSSGELFF
>TRBJ1-4|.|TRBD1|TRBV29-1
TGCAGCGTTGAAAGGGGGCTGGGTGAAAAACTGTTTTTT
CSVERGLGEKLFF
>TRBJ2-7|.|.|TRBV4-2
TGTGCCAGCAGCCGTAGTGCAGGGAACGAGCAGTACTTC
CASSRSAGNEQYF
>TRBJ1-5|once|.|TRBV6-1
TGTGCCAGCAGTGAAGCGGCACCCCATCAGCCCCAGCATTTT
CASSEAAPHQPQHF
>TRBJ1-2|.|.|TRBV6-5
TGTGCCAGCAGTTACTCCCCGGGGTTTGGCTACACCTTC
CASSYSPGFGYTF
>TRBJ2-1|once|.|TRBV7-8
TGTGCCAGCAGCTTAGGTCTAAGATTTCGCAACAATGAGCAGTTCTTC
CASSLGLRFRNNEQFF
>TRBJ1-1|.|TRBD1|TRBV3-1/TRBV3-2
TGTGCCAGCAGCCCGGGACAGGTGAACACTGAAGCTTTCTTT
CASSPGQVNTEAFF